Given below is one TCR beta chain in context. This sample is drawn from a study of T-cell reconstitution after alpha-beta-depleted transplantation in children. The library targeted TCRbeta and was prepared with unique molecular identifiers. TCRdb itself ran the PCR reads through MiXCR, one entry per CDR3 protein. The sample lists 300,000 or so distinct CDR3 sequences; more than 20% were seen once. The V end was cut by 5 bases, the J end by 9 bases, with 17 bases between. The CDR3 extends over 13 amino acids. Germline V gene data show CDR1 as SQVTM and CDR2 as ANQGSEA. The clonotype comes from a male patient aged 10 to 17 who had a stem cell transplant for acute lymphoblastic leukemia, so the T cells may come from the graft donor. The V gene is TRBV29-1, the J gene TRBJ1-3; D is undetermined. The specimen was PBMCs, mostly from graft donor cells, collected 180 days after TCRalphabeta/CD19-depleted stem cell transplant. CDR3 in DNA: TGCAGCGTTTCCCCCGCCCGGGAAAGCACCATATATTTT. This codes for CSVSPARESTIYF.